The 16 T cell receptor beta chains listed next were all sequenced from one sample in a study of graft-versus-host responses after intestinal transplantation. Only in-frame clones appear in the TCRdb table, and some are missing; sequencing was by immunoSEQ multiplex PCR. The profile shows around 110,000 clones, approximately 90% of them singletons. Their antigens remain unidentified. The sample was unstimulated CD4+ T cells sorted from spleen or lymph node cells, taken before intestinal transplant. These receptors were obtained from a human donor who received an intestinal transplant.

This chain joins TRBV4-1 and TRBJ2-7; 13 positions match TRBD2. Germline-derived CDR1 and CDR2 are MGHRA and YSYEKL. CDR3 size: 14 residues. V lost 4 bases to trimming and J lost 3 bases; unmatched junction nucleotides: 0. The CDR3 sequence is CASSRTSGSYEQYF. The CDR3 DNA sequence: TGCGCCAGCAGCCGGACTAGCGGGAGCTACGAGCAGTACTTC.

This rearrangement joins TRBV7-9 to TRBJ2-3; tentative D call: TRBD2 (6 bases). The CDR3 is 14 amino acids. Per germline, CDR1 SEHNR and CDR2 FQNEAQ (reference sequence). The germline V and J ends were trimmed by 5 bases and 3 bases, with 12 bases remaining between them. The CDR3: CASSPEGRTDTQYF. The CDR3 DNA is TGTGCCAGCAGCCCGGAGGGTCGAACAGATACGCAGTATTTT.

This chain connects TRBV7-2 to TRBJ2-1; a weak D match, TRBD2 (6 bases). V was trimmed by 5 bases and J by 0 bases, leaving 11 bases between them. Germline CDR1 SGHTA, CDR2 FQGNSA. The CDR3 sequence is 15 residues long. The CDR3 bases are TGTGCCAGCAGCCCCTTAGCGGACTCCTACAATGAGCAGTTCTTC. Encoded protein: CASSPLADSYNEQFF. Variable domain in full (rest from reference TRBV7-2 and TRBJ2-1): GAGVSQSPSNKVTEKGKDVELRCDPISGHTALYWYRQSLGQGLEFLIYFQGNSAPDKSGLPSDRFSAERTGGSVSTLTIQRTQQEDSAVYLCASSPLADSYNEQFFGPGTRLTVL.

The chain recombines TRBV18 with TRBJ1-3; no reliable D call. There are 13 residues in the CDR3. The ends were cut back, 8 bases at V and 4 bases at J, with 12 bases in the middle. Germline CDR1 and CDR2: KGHSH and LQKENI. CDR3 DNA: TGTGCCAGCCGGAGGGCAGTCGGAAACACCATATATTTT. It specifies CASRRAVGNTIYF.

The genes are TRBV5-5 and TRBJ2-2; TRBD2 aligns across 9 bases. CDR1 is SGHKS and CDR2 is YYEKEE in the germline V gene (reference sequence). CDR3 length equals 16 residues. Germline trimming cut 4 bases from V and 7 bases from J; bases unmatched to any gene: 11. CDR3 DNA sequence: TGTGCCAGCAGCCGACTGGCGGGAGGGGACGGCGGGGAGCTGTTTTTT. The encoded protein is CASSRLAGGDGGELFF.

The rearrangement joins TRBV29-1 to TRBJ2-5; possibly TRBD1 for D (6 bases). The V gene's germline CDR1 is SQVTM and CDR2 ANQGSEA. The CDR3 consists of 12 residues. The germline V and J ends were trimmed by 7 bases and 5 bases, with 14 bases remaining between them. DNA for the CDR3: TGCAGCGGCGCATGGGGGCCTGAGACCCAGTACTTC. Translated, it gives CSGAWGPETQYF.

This chain connects TRBV30 to TRBJ2-7; perhaps TRBD1 as D (5 bases). This CDR3 has 12 amino acids. CDR1 GTSNPN and CDR2 SVGIG come from the germline V gene (reference sequence). V lost 2 bases and J lost 4, with 9 bases in between. CDR3 DNA sequence: TGTGCCTGGAGTTCTCAGGGTTACGAGCAGTACTTC. It translates to CAWSSQGYEQYF.

CDR3 in amino acids: CASSLAGLQGTQYF. The CDR3, as DNA: TGTGCCAGCAGCTTAGCGGGACTTCAAGGAACCCAGTACTTC. The rearrangement links TRBV7-3 to TRBJ2-5, with a possible D match to TRBD2 (6 bases). Trimming shortened V by 2 bases and J by 8 bases, and 15 bases separated the two germline ends. The CDR3 loop spans 14 amino acids. The germline gives CDR1 SGHTA, CDR2 FQGTGA.

The chain links TRBV7-2 to TRBJ1-5, with D maybe TRBD1 (6 bases). The CDR3 is made up of 14 amino acids. The germline V gene has CDR1 SGHTA and CDR2 FQGNSA. Trimming left V 5 bases short and J 4 bases short, with 12 bases between. The CDR3 sequence is CASSPDSGNQPQHF. The CDR3 DNA follows: TGTGCCAGCAGCCCGGACAGTGGAAATCAGCCCCAGCATTTT.

The genes are TRBV5-1 and TRBJ2-2, with 7 positions matching TRBD1. Trimming took 3 bases from V and 3 from J; bases not matched to a gene: 8. This CDR3 has 16 residues. In germline, CDR1 is SGHRS, CDR2 YFSETQ. The CDR3 region is CASSSAQGTHTGELFF. The CDR3 nucleotides are TGCGCCAGCAGCTCCGCACAGGGGACCCACACCGGGGAGCTGTTTTTT.

The chain combines TRBV6-1 with TRBJ1-5; TRBD1 might be the D (5 bases). The CDR3 sequence is 17 residues long. V lost 0 bases, J lost 3 bases, and 15 bases lay in between. CDR1 is MNHNS and CDR2 is SASEGT in the germline V gene. The CDR3 nucleotides are TGTGCCAGCAGTGAAGCGGGAGGGGCGACACACAATCAGCCCCAGCATTTT. Its protein is CASSEAGGATHNQPQHF.

The V and J genes are TRBV29-1 and TRBJ1-1; weak D call: TRBD1 (5 bases). Germline CDR1 reads SQVTM; CDR2 reads ANQGSEA. This CDR3 is built from 13 residues. Deletions cut 5 bases from V and 0 bases from J, with 10 bases between. The CDR3, as DNA: TGCAGCGTTCCGGGGGATATGAACACTGAAGCTTTCTTT. Protein sequence: CSVPGDMNTEAFF. Complete variable domain (other parts from reference TRBV29-1 and TRBJ1-1): SAVISQKPSRDICQRGTSLTIQCQVDSQVTMMFWYRQQPGQSLTLIATANQGSEATYESGFVIDKFPISRPNLTFSTLTVSNMSPEDSSIYLCSVPGDMNTEAFFGQGTRLTVV.

CDR3 nucleotide sequence: TGTGCCAGCAGCCGCCAGAGGACAGGGGCCGCCTACAATGAGCAGTTCTTC. Translated, it gives CASSRQRTGAAYNEQFF. The chain employs TRBV7-8 and TRBJ2-1; 9 bases are shared with TRBD1. This CDR3 contains 17 residues. The V segment lost 5 bases and the J segment 2 bases; nucleotides outside the gene matches: 10. The germline CDR1 and CDR2 sequences are SGHVS and FQNEAQ.

The V call is TRBV5-1, the J call TRBJ2-1, with D hard to call. This CDR3 contains 14 residues. From germline, CDR1 is SGHRS and CDR2 YFSETQ. Trimming removed 0 bases at V and 0 bases at J, with 4 bases between. The CDR3 region has the DNA TGCGCCAGCAGCTTGGACTACTCCTACAATGAGCAGTTCTTC. This sequence encodes CASSLDYSYNEQFF.

The genes are TRBV7-8 and TRBJ2-3; 7 bases are a match to TRBD2. The V gene's germline CDR1 is SGHVS and CDR2 FQNEAQ. The CDR3 is 14 amino acids. Trimming removed 1 base from V and 10 bases from J; junction bases left unmatched: 8. The CDR3 spells CASSLEGSAGAQYF. The DNA for the CDR3 is TGTGCCAGCAGCTTAGAGGGGTCTGCGGGAGCGCAGTATTTT.

The chain joins TRBV29-1 to TRBJ2-6, with a weak D call TRBD2 (5 bases). Germline CDR1 SQVTM, CDR2 ANQGSEA. The CDR3 runs to 16 residues. V was trimmed by 2 bases and J by 2 bases, leaving 13 bases between them. The CDR3 here is CSVETARDAGANVLTF. The DNA of the CDR3 is TGCAGCGTTGAAACGGCCCGGGATGCTGGGGCCAACGTCCTGACTTTC.